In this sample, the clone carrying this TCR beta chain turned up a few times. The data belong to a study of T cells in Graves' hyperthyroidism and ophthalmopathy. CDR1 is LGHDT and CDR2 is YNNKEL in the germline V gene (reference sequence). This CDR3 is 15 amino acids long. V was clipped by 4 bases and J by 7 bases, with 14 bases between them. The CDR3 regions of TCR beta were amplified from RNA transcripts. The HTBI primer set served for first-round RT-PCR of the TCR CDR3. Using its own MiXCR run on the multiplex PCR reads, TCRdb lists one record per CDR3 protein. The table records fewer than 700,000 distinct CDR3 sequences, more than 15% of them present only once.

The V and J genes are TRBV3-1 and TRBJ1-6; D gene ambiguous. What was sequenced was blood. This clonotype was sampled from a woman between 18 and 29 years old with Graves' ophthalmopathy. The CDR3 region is CASSPTRNQNSPLHF. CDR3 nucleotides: TGTGCCAGCAGCCCTACAAGAAATCAGAATTCACCCCTCCACTTT. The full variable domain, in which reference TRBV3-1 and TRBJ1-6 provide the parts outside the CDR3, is DTAVSQTPKYLVTQMGNDKSIKCEQNLGHDTMYWYKQDSKKFLKIMFSYNNKELIINETVPNRFSPKSPDKAHLNLHINSLELGDSAVYFCASSPTRNQNSPLHFGNGTRLTVT.